A single TCR beta chain is shown here with its context. Its antigen is unidentified. These data originate in a study of shared clonotypes between healthy human individuals. Study observations and caveats: With few donors, the genetic and exposure-history diversity represented was limited.

Assay: immunoSEQ multiplex PCR; the TCRdb copy retains only in-frame clones and omits some. The profile covers about 490,000 clones, with less than 80% appearing a single time and around 13% taken by the ten largest. Trimming took 2 bases from V and 4 from J, leaving 12 bases between them. Germline CDR1 and CDR2: MNHEY and SMNVEV (reference sequence). The CDR3 length is 14 residues. None of the donors, who were healthy HIV-negative adults, had recently had acute infections or vaccinations. Donors, without exception, were Caucasian adults residing in Nashville, Tennessee. The chain uses TRBV27 and TRBJ2-7, with D maybe TRBD2 (7 bases). This receptor was obtained from a woman in her 40s in good health. Some clones in this sample may be carry-over from other donors' samples. Sequences were obtained from PBMCs. The CDR3 DNA reads as TGTGCCAGCAGTTTAAGGGGGGGCAGTTACGAGCAGTACTTC. Translation gives CASSLRGGSYEQYF.